The clone carrying this T cell receptor (beta chain) was seen more than once but under ten times. TCRdb redid the calling of the 5' RACE reads with MiXCR, one entry per CDR3 protein. The table includes tens of thousands of distinct CDR3 sequences, 13% to 15% detected once. This specimen belongs to a study of early T cells in non-severe SARS-CoV-2 infection. Germline-derived CDR1 and CDR2 are MNHEY and SMNVEV (reference sequence). The CDR3 consists of 14 residues. V lost 9 bases to trimming and J lost 2 bases; unmatched junction nucleotides: 6. The gene calls are TRBV27 and TRBJ2-7, with 11 positions matching TRBD1. The sequenced sample was whole blood, obtained at baseline. This TCR was recovered from an adult who was a healthcare worker with PCR-confirmed SARS-CoV-2 infection or an uninfected control (not recorded which). CDR3 sequence reads: CARAGTGGAYEQYF. CDR3 in DNA: TGTGCCAGGGCCGGGACAGGGGGGGCCTACGAGCAGTACTTC.